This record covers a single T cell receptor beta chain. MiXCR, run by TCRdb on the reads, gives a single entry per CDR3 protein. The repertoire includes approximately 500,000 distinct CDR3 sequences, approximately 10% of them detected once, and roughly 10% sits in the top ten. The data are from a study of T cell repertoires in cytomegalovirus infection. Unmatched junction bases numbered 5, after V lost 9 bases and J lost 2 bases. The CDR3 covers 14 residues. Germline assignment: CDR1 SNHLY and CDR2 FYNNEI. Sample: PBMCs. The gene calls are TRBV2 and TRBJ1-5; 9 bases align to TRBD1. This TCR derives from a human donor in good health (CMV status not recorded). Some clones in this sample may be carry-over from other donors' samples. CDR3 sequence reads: CASGGQGGNQPQHF. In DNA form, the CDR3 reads TGTGCCAGTGGGGGACAGGGAGGCAATCAGCCCCAGCATTTT. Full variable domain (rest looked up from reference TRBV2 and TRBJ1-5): EPEVTQTPSHQVTQMGQEVILRCVPISNHLYFYWYRQILGQKVEFLVSFYNNEISEKSEIFDDQFSVERPDGSNFTLKIRSTKLEDSAMYFCASGGQGGNQPQHFGDGTRLSIL.